One and the same sample provided the 18 T cell receptor beta chains below, sequenced in a study of cytomegalovirus exposure and HLA in healthy donors. Use of 60 Vbeta and 13 Jbeta primers characterized the PCR. Clones were read by immunoSEQ multiplex PCR, and TCRdb kept only the in-frame ones, dropping some. Of around 140,000 clones in the sample, around 80% were seen once. Sequences were obtained from PBMCs. The receptors here all came from a young man in good health and CMV-seropositive.

This chain connects TRBV28 to TRBJ1-1; TRBD1 aligns across 8 bases. Losses at the gene ends were 3 bases for V and 0 bases for J; bases not matched to a gene: 3. Germline values: CDR1 MDHEN, CDR2 SYDVKM. The CDR3 covers 15 residues. CDR3: CASSLGQVLNTEAFF. The CDR3 DNA is TGTGCCAGCAGTTTGGGACAGGTGTTGAACACTGAAGCTTTCTTT.

This clone occurred once. The rearrangement uses TRBV29-1 and TRBJ2-3, with D possibly TRBD2 on 6 matching bases. The V end was cut by 4 bases, the J end by 7 bases, with 12 bases between. CDR1 is SQVTM and CDR2 is ANQGSEA in the germline V gene. This CDR3 spans 12 amino acids. The chain's CDR3 is CSVAEGTYTQYF. In nucleotides, the CDR3 is TGCAGCGTTGCAGAGGGGACTTATACGCAGTATTTT.

The gene calls are TRBV4-1 and TRBJ2-1; possible D gene TRBD1, 5 bases. The V gene's germline CDR1 is MGHRA and CDR2 YSYEKL. The CDR3 is 15 residues long. V lost 1 base and J 2 bases, leaving 9 bases between the germline ends. This CDR3 reads CASSQVQEAYNEQFF. In nucleotides, the CDR3 is TGCGCCAGCAGCCAAGTACAGGAAGCCTACAATGAGCAGTTCTTC.

This chain joins TRBV30 and TRBJ1-1; D is ambiguous. The CDR3 has 13 amino acids. Trimming removed 2 bases from V and 2 bases from J, with 9 bases in between. Germline V gene lookup returns CDR1 GTSNPN and CDR2 SVGIG (reference sequence). CDR3 coding DNA: TGTGCCTGGAGTCCCGACAAAAACACTGAAGCTTTCTTT. Its protein product is CAWSPDKNTEAFF.

A note on this clone: Other DNA sequences in the same sample also yield this CDR3. This chain links TRBV28 with TRBJ2-7, with D hard to call. Germline-derived CDR1 and CDR2 are MDHEN and SYDVKM. Trimming pared 4 bases from V and 2 bases from J, leaving 3 bases between. The CDR3 length is 11 residues. This chain's CDR3 is CASSSTYEQYF. In DNA form, the CDR3 reads TGTGCCAGCAGTTCTACCTACGAGCAGTACTTC. Full variable domain (outside the CDR3, taken from reference TRBV28 and TRBJ2-7): DVKVTQSSRYLVKRTGEKVFLECVQDMDHENMFWYRQDPGLGLRLIYFSYDVKMKEKGDIPEGYSVSREKKERFSLILESASTNQTSMYLCASSSTYEQYFGPGTRLTVT.

Comment on this clone: Because it lacks the conserved phenylalanine or tryptophan at the end, this CDR3 is likely a read error. V and J are TRBV2 and TRBJ1-1, with a possible D match to TRBD1 (5 bases). The CDR3 runs to 14 residues. Germline assignment: CDR1 SNHLY and CDR2 FYNNEI. Trimming shortened V by 8 bases and J by 0 bases, and 13 bases separated the two germline ends. This chain's CDR3 is CASGRGLLNTEAFL. The CDR3 DNA reads TGTGCCAGCGGGAGGGGACTGCTGAACACTGAAGCTTTCCTT.

The chain is built from TRBV28 and TRBJ2-7; a weak D match, TRBD2 (6 bases). Between the trimmed V and J ends, which lost 6 bases and 2 bases, there was a span of 20 bases. Germline V gene sequence: CDR1 MDHEN, CDR2 SYDVKM. The CDR3 extends over 16 amino acids. The CDR3 region has the DNA TGTGCCAGCAGACTCTCTGCCGCGGGGCAAGCCTACGAGCAGTACTTC. Residues: CASRLSAAGQAYEQYF.

This clone showed up just a few times. The chain joins TRBV30 to TRBJ2-2; possible D gene TRBD2, 6 bases. Germline CDR1 is GTSNPN and CDR2 is SVGIG (reference sequence). The length of the CDR3 is 15 residues. V lost 1 base, J lost 6 bases, and 15 bases lay in between. CDR3 sequence reads: CAWSGQHTGAGELFF. CDR3 DNA: TGTGCCTGGAGTGGACAGCACACGGGGGCCGGGGAGCTGTTTTTT.

V usage is TRBV5-1 and J usage is TRBJ1-4, with no clear D. The V gene's germline CDR1 is SGHRS and CDR2 YFSETQ. The ends were cut back, 6 bases at V and 11 bases at J, with 17 bases in the middle. The CDR3 length is 13 residues. As DNA, the CDR3 is TGCGCCAGCAAGCCAGACGGGTCTGAGAAACTGTTTTTT. Residues: CASKPDGSEKLFF. Full variable domain (remainder filled in from reference TRBV5-1 and TRBJ1-4): KAGVTQTPRYLIKTRGQQVTLSCSPISGHRSVSWYQQTPGQGLQFLFEYFSETQRNKGNFPGRFSGRQFSNSRSEMNVSTLELGDSALYLCASKPDGSEKLFFGSGTQLSVL.

The chain employs TRBV4-1 and TRBJ1-2; D possibly corresponds to TRBD1 (5 bases). CDR1 and CDR2 (germline): MGHRA, YSYEKL. Trimming left V 4 bases short and J 10 bases short, with 16 bases between. There are 13 residues in the CDR3. The CDR3: CASSLGEGVYYTF. The CDR3 nucleotides are TGCGCCAGCAGCCTGGGGGAGGGTGTCTACTACACCTTC.

The CDR3 protein is CASSSQPGGKAFF. The CDR3 DNA is TGTGCCAGCAGCTCCCAACCCGGGGGGAAAGCTTTCTTT. The rearrangement links TRBV7-3 to TRBJ1-1; D is perhaps TRBD1 (5 bases). The CDR3 is 13 amino acids. Germline CDR1 reads SGHTA; CDR2 reads FQGTGA. Trimming stripped 4 bases from V and 9 bases from J, with 15 bases between.

V and J are TRBV5-4 and TRBJ2-7; D ambiguous. The germline CDR1 and CDR2 sequences are SGHNT and YYREEE (reference sequence). The V end lost 9 bases, the J end lost 1 base, and 20 bases lay between the germline ends. This CDR3 spans 15 amino acids. The CDR3 reads CATLSSDSISYEQYF. As DNA, the CDR3 is TGTGCCACCCTATCGTCCGACTCCATATCCTACGAGCAGTACTTC.

For the CDR3, the DNA is TGTGCCAGCAGTGAGATGGCAGGCAATCAGCCCCAGCATTTT. It specifies CASSEMAGNQPQHF. J is TRBJ1-5 and V is TRBV6-1; unclear D gene. CDR1 and CDR2 (germline): MNHNS, SASEGT. Trimming pared 3 bases from V and 2 bases from J, leaving 8 bases between. The CDR3 consists of 14 residues.

This clone has just a few counts. V usage is TRBV6-5 and J usage is TRBJ2-6; D remains unclear. V was trimmed by 0 bases and J by 0 bases, leaving 3 bases between them. Germline V gene sequence: CDR1 MNHEY, CDR2 SVGAGI. The CDR3 totals 15 residues. CDR3 DNA: TGTGCCAGCAGTTACTCGTACTCTGGGGCCAACGTCCTGACTTTC. Encoded protein: CASSYSYSGANVLTF.

The J gene is TRBJ2-7, the V gene TRBV4-1; 12 bases align to TRBD2. The length of the CDR3 is 15 residues. Per the germline V gene, CDR1 is MGHRA and CDR2 is YSYEKL. Losses at the gene ends were 6 bases for V and 2 bases for J; bases not matched to a gene: 5. CDR3 nucleotide sequence: TGCGCCAGCAGACACCGGACTAGCGGGACCTACGAGCAGTACTTC. Translated, it gives CASRHRTSGTYEQYF.

This sequence joins TRBV5-6 and TRBJ2-2; tentative D call: TRBD1 (8 bases). This CDR3 comprises 16 residues. The V end was cut by 4 bases, the J end by 2 bases, with 15 bases between. The germline V gene has CDR1 SGHDT and CDR2 YYEEEE. CDR3 coding DNA: TGTGCCAGCAGCAGTGGACAGGGACTAAACACCGGGGAGCTGTTTTTT. This encodes CASSSGQGLNTGELFF.

This chain joins TRBV28 and TRBJ2-5; tentatively, D is TRBD1 (5 bases). Germline V CDR1 and CDR2: MDHEN, SYDVKM. Trimming cost V 5 bases and J 0 bases, with 10 bases left between them. The CDR3 is 14 residues long. The CDR3 DNA follows: TGTGCCAGCAGTGCGGACACCTACCAAGAGACCCAGTACTTC. Amino acids: CASSADTYQETQYF.

V is TRBV11-2 and J is TRBJ2-7; 10 nucleotides line up with TRBD2. J was trimmed by 2 bases and V by 5 bases; bases with no gene match: 6. The CDR3 length is 15 residues. The germline CDR1 and CDR2 sequences are SGHAT and FQNNGV. This CDR3 is CASSLAAGGPYEQYF. CDR3 coding DNA: TGTGCCAGCAGCCTGGCAGCGGGAGGGCCCTACGAGCAGTACTTC.